The clone carrying this T cell receptor beta chain has ten or more counts. The ends were cut back, 3 bases at V and 3 bases at J, with 15 bases in the middle. There are 15 residues in the CDR3. Germline V gene lookup returns CDR1 KGHSH and CDR2 LQKENI. The entry originates in a study of T cells in Graves' hyperthyroidism and ophthalmopathy. For the study at large: Blood was drawn when the patient was first diagnosed and still untreated.

RNA transcripts provided the source from which TCR beta CDR3 regions were amplified. Using the HTBI primer set, a first-round RT-PCR was run on the TCR CDR3. TCRdb recomputed calls from the multiplex PCR reads with MiXCR, one row per CDR3 protein. The data contain 560,000 or so distinct CDR3 sequences, about 20% of them singletons. This chain connects TRBV18 to TRBJ2-7; D gene ambiguous. The sample taken for sequencing was blood. The TCR comes from a man aged 40-55 years with Graves' ophthalmopathy. The CDR3 nucleotides are TGTGCCAGCTCACCTGAGGCAGGCTTAGTCTACGAGCAGTACTTC. This encodes CASSPEAGLVYEQYF.